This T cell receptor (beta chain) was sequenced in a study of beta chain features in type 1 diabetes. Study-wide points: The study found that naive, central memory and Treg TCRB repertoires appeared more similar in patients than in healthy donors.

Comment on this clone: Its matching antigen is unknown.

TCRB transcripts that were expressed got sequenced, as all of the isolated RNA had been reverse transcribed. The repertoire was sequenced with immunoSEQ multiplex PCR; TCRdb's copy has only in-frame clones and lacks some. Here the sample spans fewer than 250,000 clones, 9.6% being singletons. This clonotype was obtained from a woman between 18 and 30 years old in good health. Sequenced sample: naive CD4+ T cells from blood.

The CDR3 region has the DNA TGTGCCAGCAGCTTAACGGGGGGTAAAACCTACAATGAGCAGTTCTTC. This translates into CASSLTGGKTYNEQFF. The J gene is TRBJ2-1, the V gene TRBV7-9; TRBD2 matches 7 bases. The V gene's germline CDR1 is SEHNR and CDR2 FQNEAQ (reference sequence). Trimming took 2 bases from V and 2 from J; bases not matched to a gene: 6. This CDR3 is built from 16 residues.